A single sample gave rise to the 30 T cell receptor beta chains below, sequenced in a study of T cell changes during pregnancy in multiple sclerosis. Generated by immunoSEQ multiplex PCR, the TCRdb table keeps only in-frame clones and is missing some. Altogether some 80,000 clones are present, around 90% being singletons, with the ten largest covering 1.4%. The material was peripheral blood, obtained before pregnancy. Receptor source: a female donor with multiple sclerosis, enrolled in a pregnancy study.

The CDR3 DNA follows: TGTGCCAGTATGAGGAGTACCAGAAATAATTCACCCCTCCACTTT. Protein: CASMRSTRNNSPLHF. The chain joins TRBV19 to TRBJ1-6; D not resolved. In germline, CDR1 is LNHDA, CDR2 SQIVND (reference sequence). CDR3 length: 15 residues. Trimming removed 7 bases at V and 5 bases at J, with 15 bases between.

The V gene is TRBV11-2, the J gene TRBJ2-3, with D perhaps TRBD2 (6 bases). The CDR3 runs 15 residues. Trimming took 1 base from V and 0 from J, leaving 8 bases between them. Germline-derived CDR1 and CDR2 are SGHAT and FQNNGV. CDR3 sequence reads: CASSLAGVSTDTQYF. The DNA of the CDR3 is TGTGCCAGCAGCTTAGCGGGGGTTAGCACAGATACGCAGTATTTT.

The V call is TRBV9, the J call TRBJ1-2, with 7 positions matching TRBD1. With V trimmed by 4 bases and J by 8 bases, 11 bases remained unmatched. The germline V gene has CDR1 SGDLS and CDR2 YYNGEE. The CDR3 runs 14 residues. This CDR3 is CASSFDRAGRGYTF. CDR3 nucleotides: TGTGCCAGCAGCTTCGACAGGGCCGGAAGGGGCTACACCTTC.

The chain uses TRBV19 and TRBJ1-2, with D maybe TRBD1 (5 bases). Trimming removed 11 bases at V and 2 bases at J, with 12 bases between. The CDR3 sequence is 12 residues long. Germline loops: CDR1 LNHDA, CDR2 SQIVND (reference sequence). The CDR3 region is CAARGGNYGYTF. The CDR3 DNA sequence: TGTGCCGCTAGGGGTGGAAACTATGGCTACACCTTC.

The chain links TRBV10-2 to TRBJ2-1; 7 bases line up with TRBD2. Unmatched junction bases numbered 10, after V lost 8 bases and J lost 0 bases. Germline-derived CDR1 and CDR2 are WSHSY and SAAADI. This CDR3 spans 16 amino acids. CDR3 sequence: CASSWGGSSSYNEQFF. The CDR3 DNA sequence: TGCGCCAGCTCCTGGGGGGGGTCGAGCTCCTACAATGAGCAGTTCTTC.

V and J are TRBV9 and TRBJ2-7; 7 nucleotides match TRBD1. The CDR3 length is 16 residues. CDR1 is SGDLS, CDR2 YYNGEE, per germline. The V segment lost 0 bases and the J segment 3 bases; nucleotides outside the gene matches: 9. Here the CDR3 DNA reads TGTGCCAGCAGCGTAGCCCCAGGAACAGGGGTCTACGAGCAGTACTTC. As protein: CASSVAPGTGVYEQYF.

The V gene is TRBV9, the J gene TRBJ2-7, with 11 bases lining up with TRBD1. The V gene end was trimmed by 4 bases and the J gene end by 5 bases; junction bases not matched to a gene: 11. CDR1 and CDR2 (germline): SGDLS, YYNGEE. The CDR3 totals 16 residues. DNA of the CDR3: TGTGCCAGCAGCCCCAGGACAGGGGGCGATCAGGACGAGCAGTACTTC. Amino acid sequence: CASSPRTGGDQDEQYF. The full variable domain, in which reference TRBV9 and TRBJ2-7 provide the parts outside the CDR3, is DSGVTQTPKHLITATGQRVTLRCSPRSGDLSVYWYQQSLDQGLQFLIQYYNGEERAKGNILERFSAQQFPDLHSELNLSSLELGDSALYFCASSPRTGGDQDEQYFGPGTRLTVT.

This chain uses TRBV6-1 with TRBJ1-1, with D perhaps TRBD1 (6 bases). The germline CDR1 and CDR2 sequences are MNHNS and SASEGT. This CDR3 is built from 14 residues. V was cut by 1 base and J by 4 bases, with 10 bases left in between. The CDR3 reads CASSEGQGTTEAFF. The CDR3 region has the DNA TGTGCCAGCAGTGAAGGCCAGGGGACCACTGAAGCTTTCTTT.

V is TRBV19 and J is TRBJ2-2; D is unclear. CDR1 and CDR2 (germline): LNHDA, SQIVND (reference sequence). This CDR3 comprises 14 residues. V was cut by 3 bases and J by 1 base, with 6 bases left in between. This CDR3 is CASSMGLNTGELFF. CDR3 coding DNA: TGTGCCAGTAGTATGGGCCTGAACACCGGGGAGCTGTTTTTT. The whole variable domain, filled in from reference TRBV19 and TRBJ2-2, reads DGGITQSPKYLFRKEGQNVTLSCEQNLNHDAMYWYRQDPGQGLRLIYYSQIVNDFQKGDIAEGYSVSREKKESFPLTVTSAQKNPTAFYLCASSMGLNTGELFFGEGSRLTVL.

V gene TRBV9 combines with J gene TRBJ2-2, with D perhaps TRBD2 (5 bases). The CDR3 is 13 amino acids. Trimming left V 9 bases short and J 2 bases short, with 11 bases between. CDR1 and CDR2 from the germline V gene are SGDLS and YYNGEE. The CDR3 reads CATQDSNTGELFF. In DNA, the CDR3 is TGTGCCACTCAGGACTCAAACACCGGGGAGCTGTTTTTT.

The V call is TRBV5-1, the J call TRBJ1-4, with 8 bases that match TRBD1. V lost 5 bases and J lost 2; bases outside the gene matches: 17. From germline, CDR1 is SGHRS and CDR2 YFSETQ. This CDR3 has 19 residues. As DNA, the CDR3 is TGCGCCAGCAGGCAAGGACCGGGACAGGCCATTGCTACTAATGAAAAACTGTTTTTT. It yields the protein CASRQGPGQAIATNEKLFF.

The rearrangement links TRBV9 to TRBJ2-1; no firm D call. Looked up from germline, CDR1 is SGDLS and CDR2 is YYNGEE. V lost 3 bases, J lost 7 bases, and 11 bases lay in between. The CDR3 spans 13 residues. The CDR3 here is CASSGAAMNEQFF. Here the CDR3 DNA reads TGTGCCAGCAGCGGAGCCGCTATGAATGAGCAGTTCTTC.

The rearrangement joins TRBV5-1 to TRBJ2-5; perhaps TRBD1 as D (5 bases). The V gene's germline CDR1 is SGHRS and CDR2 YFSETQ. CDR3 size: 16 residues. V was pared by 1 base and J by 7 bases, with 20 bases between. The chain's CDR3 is CASSLTGALQSGTQYF. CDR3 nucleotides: TGCGCCAGCAGCTTGACTGGGGCCTTACAGTCGGGGACCCAGTACTTC.

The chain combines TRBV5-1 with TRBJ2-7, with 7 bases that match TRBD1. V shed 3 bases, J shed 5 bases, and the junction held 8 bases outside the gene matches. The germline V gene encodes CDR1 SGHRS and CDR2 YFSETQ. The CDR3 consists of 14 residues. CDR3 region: CASSWRTGLDEQYF. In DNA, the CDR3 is TGCGCCAGCAGCTGGAGGACAGGCCTCGACGAGCAGTACTTC.

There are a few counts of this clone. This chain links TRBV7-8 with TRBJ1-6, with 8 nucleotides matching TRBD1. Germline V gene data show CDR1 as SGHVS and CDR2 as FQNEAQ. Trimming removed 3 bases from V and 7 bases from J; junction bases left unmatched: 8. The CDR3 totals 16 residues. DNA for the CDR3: TGTGCCAGCAGCTTGGCTGGGACAGGCCCAAATTCACCCCTCCACTTT. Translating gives CASSLAGTGPNSPLHF.

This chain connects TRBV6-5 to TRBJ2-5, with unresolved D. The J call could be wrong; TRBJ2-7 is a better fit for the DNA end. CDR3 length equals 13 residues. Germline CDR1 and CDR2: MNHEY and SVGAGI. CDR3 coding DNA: TGTGCCAGCAGTCGAATGCCCTCCTACGAGCAGTACTTC. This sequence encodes CASSRMPSYEQYF.

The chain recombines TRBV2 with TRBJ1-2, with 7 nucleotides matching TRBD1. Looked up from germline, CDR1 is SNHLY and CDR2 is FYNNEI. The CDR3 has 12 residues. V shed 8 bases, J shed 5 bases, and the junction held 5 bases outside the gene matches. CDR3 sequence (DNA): TGTGCCAGCCTAGGGACAGCATATGGCTACACCTTC. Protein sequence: CASLGTAYGYTF.

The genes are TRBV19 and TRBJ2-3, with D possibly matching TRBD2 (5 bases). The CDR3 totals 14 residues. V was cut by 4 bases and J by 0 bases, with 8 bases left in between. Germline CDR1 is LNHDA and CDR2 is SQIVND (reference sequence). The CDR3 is CASSTTGSTDTQYF. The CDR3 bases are TGTGCCAGTAGTACGACGGGGAGCACAGATACGCAGTATTTT.

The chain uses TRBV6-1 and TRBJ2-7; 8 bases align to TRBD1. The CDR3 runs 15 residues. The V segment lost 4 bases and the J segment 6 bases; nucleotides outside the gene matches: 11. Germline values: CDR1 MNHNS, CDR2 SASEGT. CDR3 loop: CASSGPRQGLSEQYF. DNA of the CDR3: TGTGCCAGCAGTGGGCCCCGACAGGGGCTGAGCGAGCAGTACTTC.

The CDR3 DNA reads as TGTGCCACCAGCAAGGCCGGACTAGCGGGGGAATCTTACGAGCAGTACTTC. As protein: CATSKAGLAGESYEQYF. The chain carries TRBV15 and TRBJ2-7; 13 bases align to TRBD2. The junction had 10 bases not matched to a gene; V was cut back by 4 bases and J by 4 bases. This CDR3 contains 17 residues. Germline V CDR1 and CDR2: LNHNV, YYDKDF (reference sequence).

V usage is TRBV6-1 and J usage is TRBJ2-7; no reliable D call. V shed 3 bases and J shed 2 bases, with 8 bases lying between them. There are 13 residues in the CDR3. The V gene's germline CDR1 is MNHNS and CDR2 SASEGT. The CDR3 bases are TGTGCCAGCAGTGATGGCTCCACCTACGAGCAGTACTTC. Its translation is CASSDGSTYEQYF.

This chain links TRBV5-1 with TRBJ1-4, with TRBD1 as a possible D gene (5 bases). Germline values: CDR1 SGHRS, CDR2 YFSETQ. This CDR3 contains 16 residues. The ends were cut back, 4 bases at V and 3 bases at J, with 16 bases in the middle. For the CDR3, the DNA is TGCGCCAGCAGCGCGGGGAGTTGGGGGGCTAATGAAAAACTGTTTTTT. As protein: CASSAGSWGANEKLFF.

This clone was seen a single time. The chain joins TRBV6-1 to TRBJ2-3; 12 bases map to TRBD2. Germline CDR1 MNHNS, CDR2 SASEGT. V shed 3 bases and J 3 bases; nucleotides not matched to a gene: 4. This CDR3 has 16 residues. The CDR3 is CASSDLAGGSTDTQYF. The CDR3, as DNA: TGTGCCAGCAGTGATCTAGCGGGGGGGTCAACAGATACGCAGTATTTT.

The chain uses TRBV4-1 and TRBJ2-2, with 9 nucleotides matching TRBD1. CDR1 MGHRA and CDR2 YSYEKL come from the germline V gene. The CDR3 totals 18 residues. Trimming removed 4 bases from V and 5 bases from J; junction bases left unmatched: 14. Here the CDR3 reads CASSPVPGQGLGTGELFF. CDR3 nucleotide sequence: TGCGCCAGCAGCCCTGTCCCGGGACAGGGTCTTGGTACCGGGGAGCTGTTTTTT.

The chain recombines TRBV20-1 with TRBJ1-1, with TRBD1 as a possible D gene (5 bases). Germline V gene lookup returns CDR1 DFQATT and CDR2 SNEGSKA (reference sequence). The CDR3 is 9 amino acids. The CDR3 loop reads CSQGTEAFF. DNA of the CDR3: TGCAGCCAGGGTACTGAAGCTTTCTTT.

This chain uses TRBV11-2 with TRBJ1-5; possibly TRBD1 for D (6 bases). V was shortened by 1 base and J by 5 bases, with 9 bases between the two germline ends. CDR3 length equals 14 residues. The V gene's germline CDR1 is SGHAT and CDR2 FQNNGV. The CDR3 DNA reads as TGTGCCAGCAGCTTAGGCACAGGGTATCAGCCCCAGCATTTT. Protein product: CASSLGTGYQPQHF. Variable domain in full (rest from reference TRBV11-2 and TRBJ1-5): EAGVAQSPRYKIIEKRQSVAFWCNPISGHATLYWYQQILGQGPKLLIQFQNNGVVDDSQLPKDRFSAERLKGVDSTLKIQPAKLEDSAVYLCASSLGTGYQPQHFGDGTRLSIL.

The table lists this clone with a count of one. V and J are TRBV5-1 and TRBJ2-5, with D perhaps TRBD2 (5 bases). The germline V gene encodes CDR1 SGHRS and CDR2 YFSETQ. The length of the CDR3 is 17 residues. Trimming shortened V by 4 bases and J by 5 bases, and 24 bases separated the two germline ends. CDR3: CASSPWTHEELRETQYF. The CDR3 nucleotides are TGCGCCAGCAGCCCTTGGACTCACGAAGAGCTAAGGGAGACCCAGTACTTC.

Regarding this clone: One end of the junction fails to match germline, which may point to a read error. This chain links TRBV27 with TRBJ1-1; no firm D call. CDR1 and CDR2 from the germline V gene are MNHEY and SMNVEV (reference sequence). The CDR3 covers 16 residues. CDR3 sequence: CANSLSKGPGETEAFF. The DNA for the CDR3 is TGTGCCAACAGTTTATCAAAGGGCCCCGGGGAGACTGAAGCTTTCTTT.

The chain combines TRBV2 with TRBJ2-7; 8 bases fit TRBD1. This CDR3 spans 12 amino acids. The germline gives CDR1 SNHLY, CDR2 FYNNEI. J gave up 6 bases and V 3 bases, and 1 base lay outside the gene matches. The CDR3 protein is CASSDRGLEQYF. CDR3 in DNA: TGTGCCAGCAGTGACAGGGGGCTCGAGCAGTACTTC.

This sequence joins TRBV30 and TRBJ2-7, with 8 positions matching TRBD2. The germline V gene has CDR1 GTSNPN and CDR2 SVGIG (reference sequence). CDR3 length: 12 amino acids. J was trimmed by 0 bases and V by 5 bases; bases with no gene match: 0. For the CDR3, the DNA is TGTGCCTGGCGGGGGGGCTCCTACGAGCAGTACTTC. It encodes CAWRGGSYEQYF.